This is a list of T cell receptor beta chains from one sample in a study of blood T cell repertoires in COVID-19. The data were produced by immunoSEQ multiplex PCR, yet TCRdb's version contains in-frame clones alone and is incomplete. The table records almost 300,000 clones, around 86% of them present only once. Sequenced material: peripheral blood. The receptors derive from a man aged 65 to 79 with acute or convalescent COVID-19. Each CDR3 is given with its conserved first and last residue. The D gene is left open where the match is weak. The listing skips clone size in some rows; elsewhere it reads once, few, many or a size class.

j_gene: TRBJ2-7; d_gene: TRBD1; len: 15; v_gene: TRBV6-2/TRBV6-3; abundance: NA; CDR3aa: CASSSPGQGRYEQYF; CDR3nt: TGTGCCAGCAGTTCTCCGGGACAGGGGAGGTACGAGCAGTACTTC
j_gene: TRBJ1-2; d_gene: NA; len: 16; v_gene: TRBV4-3; abundance: NA; CDR3aa: CASSQDTESPNYGYTF; CDR3nt: TGCGCCAGCAGCCAAGATACAGAATCCCCTAACTATGGCTACACCTTC
j_gene: TRBJ1-1; d_gene: NA; len: 17; v_gene: TRBV3-1/TRBV3-2; abundance: NA; CDR3aa: CASTRGGTGSGETEAFF; CDR3nt: TGTGCCAGCACCCGCGGGGGTACAGGATCCGGGGAAACTGAAGCTTTCTTT
j_gene: TRBJ1-1; d_gene: NA; len: 13; v_gene: TRBV5-4; abundance: NA; CDR3aa: CASSLAGSSEAFF; CDR3nt: TGTGCCAGCAGCTTGGCAGGATCCTCTGAAGCTTTCTTT
j_gene: TRBJ1-1; d_gene: NA; len: 12; v_gene: TRBV5-3; abundance: few; CDR3aa: CARSSQGGEAFF; CDR3nt: TGTGCCAGAAGCTCACAGGGTGGAGAAGCTTTCTTT
j_gene: TRBJ1-2; d_gene: TRBD1; len: 14; v_gene: TRBV6-5; abundance: NA; CDR3aa: CASRERGLGYGYTF; CDR3nt: TGTGCCAGCAGAGAGAGGGGGCTTGGCTATGGCTACACCTTC
j_gene: TRBJ2-3; d_gene: TRBD2; len: 17; v_gene: TRBV7-6; abundance: NA; CDR3aa: CASSQTPTSGGRYTQYF; CDR3nt: TGTGCCAGCAGCCAAACCCCGACTAGCGGGGGGCGTTATACGCAGTATTTT
j_gene: TRBJ2-5; d_gene: NA; len: 14; v_gene: TRBV6-5; abundance: NA; CDR3aa: CASSGGDPIETQYF; CDR3nt: TGTGCCAGCAGCGGGGGTGATCCGATCGAGACCCAGTACTTC
j_gene: TRBJ1-1; d_gene: TRBD1; len: 12; v_gene: TRBV7-9; abundance: NA; CDR3aa: CASSRQGWGAFF; CDR3nt: TGTGCCAGCAGCCGACAGGGATGGGGAGCTTTCTTT
j_gene: TRBJ1-2; d_gene: NA; len: 14; v_gene: TRBV9; abundance: few; CDR3aa: CASSAGFTNYGYTF; CDR3nt: TGTGCCAGCAGCGCAGGGTTTACTAACTATGGCTACACCTTC
j_gene: TRBJ1-2; d_gene: NA; len: 13; v_gene: TRBV2; abundance: NA; CDR3aa: CASWAGFSYGYTF; CDR3nt: TGTGCCAGCTGGGCAGGCTTCAGCTATGGCTACACCTTC
j_gene: TRBJ1-2; d_gene: TRBD1; len: 14; v_gene: TRBV28; abundance: few; CDR3aa: CASTETGRNYGYTF; CDR3nt: TGTGCCAGCACCGAGACAGGGCGGAACTATGGCTACACCTTC
j_gene: TRBJ2-5; d_gene: TRBD1; len: 15; v_gene: TRBV4-1; abundance: NA; CDR3aa: CASSQGQGRQETQYF; CDR3nt: TGCGCCAGCAGCCAGGGACAGGGGAGGCAAGAGACCCAGTACTTC
j_gene: TRBJ1-2; d_gene: TRBD1; len: 14; v_gene: TRBV3-1/TRBV3-2; abundance: NA; CDR3aa: CASSQRTGESGYTF; CDR3nt: TGTGCCAGCAGCCAACGCACAGGGGAATCTGGCTACACCTTC
j_gene: TRBJ2-7; d_gene: TRBD2; len: 13; v_gene: TRBV7-6; abundance: NA; CDR3aa: CASSWGGDSEQYF; CDR3nt: TGTGCCAGCAGCTGGGGGGGGGATAGCGAGCAGTACTTC
j_gene: TRBJ2-1; d_gene: NA; len: 21; v_gene: TRBV28; abundance: once; CDR3aa: CASSPSPGFGPSRGSYNEQFF; CDR3nt: TGTGCCAGCAGCCCTTCCCCGGGGTTCGGACCCTCACGCGGCTCCTACAATGAGCAGTTCTTC